This T cell receptor beta chain comes out of a study of CD8+CD57+ T cells in acquired aplastic anemia (dated by TCRdb to the late 2010s). Regarding the research as a whole: DNA extracted from sorted CD4+ and CD8+ cells had a mean of about 3 ug, with a range of roughly 0.17 to 27.4 ug. A CD8+CD57+ expansion meant a frequency higher than the mean frequency seen in healthy subjects.

Patients chosen for sequencing had shown expansion of CD8+CD57+ cells by flow cytometry. Every patient had severe acquired aplastic anemia, diagnosed using the International Study of Aplastic Anemia and Agranulocytosis and Camitta criteria. No patient had received any therapy when blood was sampled. In this study, sorted CD4+ and CD8+ T cells from the blood of healthy subjects and of severe aplastic anemia patients had their TCR repertoires deep-sequenced. Patients were enrolled under clinicaltrials.gov protocols 00001620, 01623167, 00001397, 00071045, 00081523 and 00961064 in the USA. Ficoll-Paque density gradient centrifugation was used to isolate peripheral blood mononuclear cells. CD4+ and CD8+ T cells were sorted by FACS or magnetic beads before DNA extraction. The table lists this clonotype with a count of one. Which antigen it targets is not known. No clone much larger than this one lies a single base away; base qualities are absent. Resting on one read, the evidence is weak.

Genomic DNA served as template for TCR beta VDJ combination and CDR3 sequence profiling. An Illumina HiSeq 2000 was the platform used for TCR repertoire sequencing. On the authors' methods: TRBV/TRBJ rearrangement plots, CDR3 size and DJ length profiles, and Simpson's diversity index were used to assess repertoires. The most abundant DNA sequence in the deep sequencing data was defined as the immunodominant clone. CDR3 amino acid sequences were checked for sharing across subjects and were also compared against the VDJdb database and published repertoires. The raw public data were reprocessed by TCRdb itself: fastp quality trimming at Q25, MiXCR clonotype calling, in-frame beta chains only. For every CDR3 protein sequence, its rows merge into one entry that carries the most common genes and DNA. These V and J calls rely on TCRdb rather than the paper's analysis. A total of 200,000 to 300,000 distinct CDR3 sequences appear in this sample, around half of them only once. The ten largest account for 7.8% of the sample.

The CDR3 sequence holds 14 residues, the cysteine and phenylalanine included. The entry retains the CDR3 DNA only, 42 bases that are in frame from base 1. The germline V gene provides CDR1 SNHLY and CDR2 FYNNEI. Relative to germline, V is 3 bases shorter and J is 3 bases shorter, with 11 bases between their ends. General conclusions and limits of the study: CD8+ Simpson's diversity did not differ significantly between patients and healthy controls (P=0.060). Although roughly 29 CD8+ CDR3 sequences were shared by patients and controls, these sequences appeared highly expressed in patients and within the immunodominant clones of patients.

The chain employs TRBV2 and TRBJ1-1, with TRBD1 perhaps the D gene, on 6 matching bases. The sample was sorted CD4+, CD8+, or CD8+CD57+ T cells (not recorded which) from PBMCs. The receptor comes from a human donor with aplastic anemia. CDR3 loop: CASSDARGYTEAFF. The sequenced DNA: TGTGCCAGCAGTGACGCCAGGGGATACACTGAAGCTTTCTTT. With all but the CDR3 taken from the reference TRBV2 and TRBJ1-1 genes, the full variable domain is: EPEVTQTPSHQVTQMGQEVILRCVPISNHLYFYWYRQILGQKVEFLVSFYNNEISEKSEIFDDQFSVERPDGSNFTLKIRSTKLEDSAMYFCASSDARGYTEAFFGQGTRLTVV.